Below are 32 T cell receptor beta chains sequenced from a single sample in a study of T cells after posttransplantation cyclophosphamide. Sequencing was performed with immunoSEQ multiplex PCR; in TCRdb, only in-frame clones are kept and a portion is missing. This sample has 30,000 to 35,000 clones, each found more than once. The sample taken for sequencing was PBMCs. These receptors were collected from a woman in her thirties in good health and a related stem cell transplant donor.

The rearrangement uses TRBV4-2 and TRBJ2-7, with 8 positions matching TRBD1. The CDR3 covers 13 residues. V shed 6 bases, J shed 6 bases, and the junction held 7 bases outside the gene matches. CDR1 and CDR2 from the germline V gene are LGHNA and YNFKEQ. CDR3 in amino acids: CASRKTGVGEQYF. DNA for the CDR3: TGTGCCAGCAGAAAGACAGGGGTGGGCGAGCAGTACTTC.

This clone was picked up many times. The V call is TRBV6-2 or TRBV6-3, the J call TRBJ1-1; 9 nucleotides align to TRBD1. V lost 7 bases to trimming and J lost 1 base; unmatched junction nucleotides: 16. CDR3 length: 18 residues. From germline, CDR1 is MNHEY and CDR2 SVGEGT. The CDR3 spells CASTLRGPGQGTNTEAFF. The CDR3 DNA reads TGTGCCAGCACCCTACGAGGACCGGGACAGGGAACGAACACTGAAGCTTTCTTT.

This clone was counted ten times or more. The chain links TRBV6-2 or TRBV6-3 to TRBJ2-7; a weak D match, TRBD2 (6 bases). The V end was cut by 7 bases, the J end by 2 bases, with 15 bases between. This CDR3 comprises 14 residues. Germline V gene data show CDR1 as MNHEY and CDR2 as SVGEGT. The CDR3 sequence is CASNNERLAYEQYF. The CDR3 DNA sequence: TGTGCCAGCAATAACGAAAGACTAGCCTACGAGCAGTACTTC.

This clone was observed at least ten times. The chain recombines TRBV6-1 with TRBJ2-2; maybe TRBD1 (5 bases). The CDR3 contains 13 residues. Germline CDR1 reads MNHNS; CDR2 reads SASEGT. The V end lost 6 bases, the J end lost 1 base, and 6 bases lay between the germline ends. This CDR3 is CASSQGNTGELFF. The CDR3 DNA reads as TGTGCCAGCAGCCAGGGGAACACCGGGGAGCTGTTTTTT.

This clone was picked up many times. This chain links TRBV19 with TRBJ1-2, with a tentative D call TRBD1 (6 bases). Germline assignment: CDR1 LNHDA and CDR2 SQIVND (reference sequence). Trimming cost V 4 bases and J 1 base, with 10 bases left between them. The CDR3 runs to 14 residues. CDR3 amino acids: CASSTTGDNYGYTF. CDR3 in DNA: TGTGCCAGTAGTACGACAGGAGATAACTATGGCTACACCTTC.

In its sample, this clone was seen many times. The chain links TRBV5-1 to TRBJ1-1; maybe TRBD1 (5 bases). The CDR3 is 15 amino acids. Germline CDR1 reads SGHRS; CDR2 reads YFSETQ. Trimming stripped 4 bases from V and 1 base from J, with 14 bases between. The CDR3 is CASSLGQPGNTEAFF. The CDR3 DNA follows: TGCGCCAGCAGCCTCGGACAACCTGGGAACACTGAAGCTTTCTTT.

This clone has a handful of counts. The CDR3 region is CASSLVSFPSSRVSYGYTF. The CDR3 nucleotides read TGTGCCAGCAGTTTAGTATCCTTCCCCAGTTCCCGGGTATCCTATGGCTACACCTTC. J is TRBJ1-2 and V is TRBV12-3 or TRBV12-4; D call uncertain. CDR3 length equals 19 residues. V was cut by 1 base and J by 4 bases, with 25 bases left in between.

This clone appeared many times. The chain joins TRBV5-4 to TRBJ1-6; D may be TRBD1 (6 bases). Per the germline V gene, CDR1 is SGHNT and CDR2 is YYREEE (reference sequence). V was pared by 4 bases and J by 0 bases, with 14 bases between. The CDR3 has 17 residues. The CDR3 DNA reads as TGTGCCAGCAGCACCGAGGGGGGGAGCTCCTATAATTCACCCCTCCACTTT. It yields the protein CASSTEGGSSYNSPLHF.

The chain combines TRBV30 with TRBJ1-2; 8 nucleotides agree with TRBD1. Germline-derived CDR1 and CDR2 are GTSNPN and SVGIG (reference sequence). The V segment lost 4 bases and the J segment 6 bases; nucleotides outside the gene matches: 4. CDR3 size: 12 residues. In nucleotides, the CDR3 is TGTGCCTGGATTTCAGGGGGCAATGGCTACACCTTC. This translates into CAWISGGNGYTF.

This clone was seen ten or more times. The V and J genes are TRBV4-3 and TRBJ1-1, with D hard to call. Trimming shortened V by 0 bases and J by 2 bases, and 10 bases separated the two germline ends. The CDR3 is made up of 15 amino acids. Germline V lookup: CDR1 LGHNA, CDR2 YSLEER. As DNA, the CDR3 is TGCGCCAGCAGCCAAGATCCGGCAGGTAACACTGAAGCTTTCTTT. This encodes CASSQDPAGNTEAFF.

The chain combines TRBV5-1 with TRBJ1-6; a possible D gene is TRBD1 (5 bases). V lost 6 bases and J lost 10, with 29 bases in between. The germline V gene has CDR1 SGHRS and CDR2 YFSETQ. The length of the CDR3 is 18 residues. CDR3 sequence (DNA): TGCGCCAGCAAATTCACGTGGCAGGGAAACCTTCAGGAATCACCCCTCCACTTT. It codes for CASKFTWQGNLQESPLHF.

In its sample, this clone was seen many times. The V call is TRBV6-2 or TRBV6-3, the J call TRBJ2-1; 9 bases line up with TRBD2. Germline loops: CDR1 MNHEY, CDR2 SVGEGT. This CDR3 comprises 16 residues. V was pared by 2 bases and J by 0 bases, with 2 bases of the junction left unmatched. CDR3 sequence reads: CASSYPAGGSYNEQFF. CDR3 bases: TGTGCCAGCAGTTACCCAGCGGGGGGCTCCTACAATGAGCAGTTCTTC.

This clone was recorded at least ten times. J is TRBJ1-2 and V is TRBV18; 7 nucleotides line up with TRBD1. The V segment lost 1 base and the J segment 2 bases; nucleotides outside the gene matches: 10. The CDR3 covers 17 residues. From germline, CDR1 is KGHSH and CDR2 LQKENI. The CDR3 loop is CASSPRRRTGSNYGYTF. Here the CDR3 DNA reads TGTGCCAGCTCACCACGCCGACGGACAGGATCGAACTATGGCTACACCTTC.

The chain employs TRBV10-1 and TRBJ2-5; no firm D call. Between the trimmed V and J ends, which lost 7 bases and 7 bases, there was a span of 7 bases. The germline V gene has CDR1 WNHNN and CDR2 SYGVQD (reference sequence). The CDR3 sequence is 10 residues long. The CDR3 spells CASTTLTQYF. CDR3 nucleotide sequence: TGCGCCAGCACCACATTGACCCAGTACTTC.

This clone was seen ten or more times. This chain joins TRBV4-3 and TRBJ1-2, with 8 positions matching TRBD1. J gave up 3 bases and V 2 bases, and 8 bases lay outside the gene matches. This CDR3 has 16 amino acids. The germline gives CDR1 LGHNA, CDR2 YSLEER. The CDR3 DNA is TGCGCCAGCAGCCAAACGCACCAGGGGGCATACTATGGCTACACCTTC. It translates to CASSQTHQGAYYGYTF.

The rearrangement uses TRBV9 and TRBJ2-3, with 7 positions matching TRBD2. This CDR3 is 15 amino acids long. V shed 4 bases, J shed 5 bases, and the junction held 10 bases outside the gene matches. Germline V lookup: CDR1 SGDLS, CDR2 YYNGEE. The CDR3 sequence: CASSQSSGGRDTQYF. The CDR3 DNA is TGTGCCAGCAGCCAATCTAGCGGAGGGAGAGATACGCAGTATTTT.

The chain carries TRBV6-1 and TRBJ2-5; 10 nucleotides agree with TRBD1. Germline V lookup: CDR1 MNHNS, CDR2 SASEGT. CDR3 length: 15 amino acids. V dropped 5 bases and J dropped 5; count of bases not matched to a gene: 8. The CDR3 DNA reads TGTGCCAGCAGTCCCCAGACAGGGGGCCGTGAGACCCAGTACTTC. Translating gives CASSPQTGGRETQYF.

This clone was seen repeatedly, ten times or more. V gene TRBV28 combines with J gene TRBJ1-3, with D hard to call. Germline CDR1 reads MDHEN; CDR2 reads SYDVKM. There are 15 residues in the CDR3. Trimming cost V 5 bases and J 1 base, with 12 bases left between them. The CDR3 nucleotides read TGTGCCAGCAGTGTGATAAGGGCTTCTGGAAACACCATATATTTT. It codes for CASSVIRASGNTIYF.

This clone showed up many times. J is TRBJ2-7 and V is TRBV7-2; TRBD1 is a possible D gene (5 bases). V was pared by 1 base and J by 6 bases, with 16 bases between. This CDR3 contains 15 residues. The germline V gene has CDR1 SGHTA and CDR2 FQGNSA. Here the CDR3 reads CASSLGSLGRAEQYF. The CDR3 DNA reads as TGTGCCAGCAGCTTAGGGTCCCTCGGCAGGGCCGAGCAGTACTTC.

Many counts were recorded for this clone. The V gene is TRBV2, the J gene TRBJ1-1; 8 nucleotides match TRBD1. With V trimmed by 3 bases and J by 4 bases, 7 bases remained unmatched. The V gene's germline CDR1 is SNHLY and CDR2 FYNNEI. The CDR3 spans 15 residues. CDR3 nucleotides: TGTGCCAGCAGTGATGGTCAGGGGGCGATCACTGAAGCTTTCTTT. Translated: CASSDGQGAITEAFF.

This clone has a count of ten or more. This rearrangement joins TRBV6-5 to TRBJ1-1, with D perhaps TRBD1 (6 bases). The germline V gene encodes CDR1 MNHEY and CDR2 SVGAGI. V dropped 0 bases and J dropped 6 bases, with 11 bases sitting between them. This CDR3 region has 14 residues. The CDR3 protein is CASSYSARGAEAFF. The CDR3, as DNA: TGTGCCAGCAGTTACTCGGCCAGGGGCGCTGAAGCTTTCTTT.

This clone was seen at least ten times. This chain joins TRBV12-3 or TRBV12-4 and TRBJ1-1, with 7 positions matching TRBD1. V lost 6 bases, J lost 0 bases, and 4 bases stayed unmatched. This CDR3 spans 14 amino acids. The CDR3 loop reads CASSDRDMNTEAFF. The DNA for the CDR3 is TGTGCCAGCAGCGACAGGGATATGAACACTGAAGCTTTCTTT.

This clone was seen more than once but under ten times. The rearrangement uses TRBV7-2 and TRBJ1-6; TRBD1 matches 8 bases. Germline CDR1 and CDR2: SGHTA and FQGNSA. This CDR3 region has 15 residues. Trimming cost V 6 bases and J 8 bases; bases outside gene matches: 9. The CDR3 DNA follows: TGTGCCAGCAGAGCCACAGGGGGAGAGTATTCACCCCTCCACTTT. This translates into CASRATGGEYSPLHF.

This clone was seen only a few times. The chain links TRBV13 to TRBJ2-2; possible D gene TRBD1, 5 bases. This CDR3 spans 17 amino acids. The ends were cut back, 8 bases at V and 3 bases at J, with 22 bases in the middle. Germline V gene data show CDR1 as PRHDT and CDR2 as FYEKMQ (reference sequence). The CDR3 loop is CASGAGWLLADTGELFF. CDR3 bases: TGTGCCAGCGGGGCAGGGTGGTTACTTGCGGACACCGGGGAGCTGTTTTTT. Looking up the rest from reference TRBV13 and TRBJ2-2 gives the full variable domain: AAGVIQSPRHLIKEKRETATLKCYPIPRHDTVYWYQQGPGQDPQFLISFYEKMQSDKGSIPDRFSAQQFSDYHSELNMSSLELGDSALYFCASGAGWLLADTGELFFGEGSRLTVL.

This sequence joins TRBV5-4 and TRBJ1-2; maybe TRBD1 (6 bases). V was pared by 3 bases and J by 7 bases, with 13 bases between. Germline values: CDR1 SGHNT, CDR2 YYREEE (reference sequence). There are 13 residues in the CDR3. The CDR3 sequence is CASSSQGYGGYTF. CDR3 nucleotides: TGTGCCAGCAGCTCACAGGGTTACGGTGGCTACACCTTC.

V is TRBV5-6 and J is TRBJ2-5; 13 nucleotides agree with TRBD2. CDR1 is SGHDT, CDR2 YYEEEE, per germline. The CDR3 length is 17 residues. V was pared by 4 bases and J by 4 bases, with 10 bases of the junction left unmatched. For the CDR3, the DNA is TGTGCCAGCAGCCCGGACGGCGGGACTAGCGGGGCAGAGACCCAGTACTTC. It specifies CASSPDGGTSGAETQYF.

This clone was seen repeatedly, ten times or more. The V gene is TRBV7-9, the J gene TRBJ2-4, with a possible D match to TRBD2 (6 bases). With 5 bases removed from V and 3 bases from J, the gap between germline ends came to 20 bases. Germline V gene lookup returns CDR1 SEHNR and CDR2 FQNEAQ (reference sequence). CDR3 length equals 17 residues. DNA for the CDR3: TGTGCCAGCAGCCCAAGGGTTGGGGGGTATGGCAAAAACATTCAGTACTTC. It yields the protein CASSPRVGGYGKNIQYF.

This clone was counted ten times or more. This chain uses TRBV6-6 with TRBJ1-5; D perhaps matches TRBD1 (6 bases). CDR3 length equals 14 residues. The germline CDR1 and CDR2 sequences are MNHNY and SVGAGI (reference sequence). V was shortened by 6 bases and J by 4 bases, with 13 bases between the two germline ends. This CDR3 reads CASRMAGANQPQHF. CDR3 bases: TGTGCCAGCAGGATGGCAGGGGCGAATCAGCCCCAGCATTTT.

This clone was seen repeatedly, ten times or more. The chain uses TRBV6-2 or TRBV6-3 and TRBJ1-2; 8 nucleotides match TRBD1. J was trimmed by 4 bases and V by 5 bases; bases with no gene match: 12. This CDR3 is 16 amino acids long. Germline assignment: CDR1 MNHEY and CDR2 SVGEGT. CDR3 bases: TGTGCCAGCAGTCGGACAGGGAGTAGCTTTAGCTATGGCTACACCTTC. Protein product: CASSRTGSSFSYGYTF.

In its sample, this clone was seen many times. The rearrangement links TRBV27 to TRBJ1-1, with TRBD1 as a possible D gene (6 bases). V gave up 0 bases and J gave up 5 bases, with 13 bases separating them. Looked up from germline, CDR1 is MNHEY and CDR2 is SMNVEV (reference sequence). The CDR3 loop spans 15 amino acids. The CDR3 DNA is TGTGCCAGCAGTTTATCCTGGGAGACAGGAACTGAAGCTTTCTTT. The encoded protein is CASSLSWETGTEAFF.

This clone was recorded a few times. The CDR3 region has the DNA TGTGCCAGCAGCTTATCTCCTACCTTCACAGATACGCAGTATTTT. It codes for CASSLSPTFTDTQYF. The rearrangement uses TRBV7-9 and TRBJ2-3; D is undetermined. The germline V and J ends were trimmed by 2 bases and 2 bases, with 11 bases remaining between them. Germline lookup yields CDR1 SEHNR and CDR2 FQNEAQ (reference sequence). There are 15 residues in the CDR3.

In its sample, this clone was seen many times. The chain uses TRBV27 and TRBJ2-3; D uncertain. V lost 4 bases and J lost 0, with 8 bases in between. The CDR3 runs to 14 residues. Germline V CDR1 and CDR2: MNHEY, SMNVEV (reference sequence). CDR3 DNA: TGTGCCAGCAGTTGGAGCGACAGCACAGATACGCAGTATTTT. It translates to CASSWSDSTDTQYF.